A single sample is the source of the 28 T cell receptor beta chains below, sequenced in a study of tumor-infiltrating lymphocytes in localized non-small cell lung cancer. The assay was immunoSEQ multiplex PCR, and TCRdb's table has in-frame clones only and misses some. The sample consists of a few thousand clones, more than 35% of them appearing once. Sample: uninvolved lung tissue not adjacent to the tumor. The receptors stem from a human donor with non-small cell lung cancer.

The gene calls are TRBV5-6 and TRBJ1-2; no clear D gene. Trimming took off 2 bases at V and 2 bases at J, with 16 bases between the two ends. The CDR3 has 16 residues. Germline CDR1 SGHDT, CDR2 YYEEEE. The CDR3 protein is CASSLGFPPRNYGYTF. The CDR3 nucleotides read TGTGCCAGCAGCTTAGGGTTCCCCCCAAGGAACTATGGCTACACCTTC.

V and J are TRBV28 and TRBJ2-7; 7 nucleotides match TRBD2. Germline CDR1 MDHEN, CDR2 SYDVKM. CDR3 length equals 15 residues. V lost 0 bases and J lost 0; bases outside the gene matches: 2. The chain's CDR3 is CASSLWASGSYEQYF. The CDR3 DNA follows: TGTGCCAGCAGTTTATGGGCTAGCGGCTCCTACGAGCAGTACTTC.

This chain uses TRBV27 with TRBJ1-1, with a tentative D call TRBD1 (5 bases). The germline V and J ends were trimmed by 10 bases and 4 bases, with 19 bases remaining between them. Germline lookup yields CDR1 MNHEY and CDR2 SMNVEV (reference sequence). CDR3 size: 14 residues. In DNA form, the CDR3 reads TGTGCCACCAATTCCGGGACCATGGGCACTGAAGCTTTCTTT. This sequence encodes CATNSGTMGTEAFF.

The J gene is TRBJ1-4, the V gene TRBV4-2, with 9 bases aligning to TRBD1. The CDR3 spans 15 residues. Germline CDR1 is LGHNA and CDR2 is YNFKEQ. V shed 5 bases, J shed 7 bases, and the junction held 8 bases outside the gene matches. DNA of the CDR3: TGTGCCAGCAGCGAGGCGGGACAGGGCCGTGAAAAACTGTTTTTT. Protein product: CASSEAGQGREKLFF.

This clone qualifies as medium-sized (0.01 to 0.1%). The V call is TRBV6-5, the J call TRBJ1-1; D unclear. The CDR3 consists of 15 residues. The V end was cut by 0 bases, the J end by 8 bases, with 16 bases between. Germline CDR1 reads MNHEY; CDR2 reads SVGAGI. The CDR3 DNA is TGTGCCAGCAGTTACTCATTCCTCGCGGAGGGAGAAGCTTTCTTT. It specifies CASSYSFLAEGEAFF.

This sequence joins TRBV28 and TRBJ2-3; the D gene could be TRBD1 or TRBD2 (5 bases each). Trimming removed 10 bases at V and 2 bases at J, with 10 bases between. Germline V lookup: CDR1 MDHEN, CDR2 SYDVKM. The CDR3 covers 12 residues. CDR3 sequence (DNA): TGTGCCATCGGGGACGACACAGATACGCAGTATTTT. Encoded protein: CAIGDDTDTQYF.

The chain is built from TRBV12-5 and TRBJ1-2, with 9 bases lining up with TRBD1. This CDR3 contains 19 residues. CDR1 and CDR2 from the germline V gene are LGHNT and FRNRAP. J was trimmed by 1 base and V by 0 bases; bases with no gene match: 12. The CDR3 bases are TGTGCTAGTGGTTTGGTACGGCAAACGGGGGGACAGGGTAACTATGGCTACACCTTC. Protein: CASGLVRQTGGQGNYGYTF. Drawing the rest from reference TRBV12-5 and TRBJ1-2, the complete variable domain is DARVTQTPRHKVTEMGQEVTMRCQPILGHNTVFWYRQTMMQGLELLAYFRNRAPLDDSGMPKDRFSAEMPDATLATLKIQPSEPRDSAVYFCASGLVRQTGGQGNYGYTFGSGTRLTVV.

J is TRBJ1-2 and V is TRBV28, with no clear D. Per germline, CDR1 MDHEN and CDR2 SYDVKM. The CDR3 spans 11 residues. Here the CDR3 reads CVVLTNYGYTF. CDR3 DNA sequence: TGTGTAGTGCTAACGAACTATGGCTACACCTTC.

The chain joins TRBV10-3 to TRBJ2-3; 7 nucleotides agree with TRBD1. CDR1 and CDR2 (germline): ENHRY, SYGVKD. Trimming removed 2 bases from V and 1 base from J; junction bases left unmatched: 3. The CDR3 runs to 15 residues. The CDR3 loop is CAISERGQRTDTQYF. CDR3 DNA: TGTGCCATCAGTGAGAGGGGACAGCGCACAGATACGCAGTATTTT.

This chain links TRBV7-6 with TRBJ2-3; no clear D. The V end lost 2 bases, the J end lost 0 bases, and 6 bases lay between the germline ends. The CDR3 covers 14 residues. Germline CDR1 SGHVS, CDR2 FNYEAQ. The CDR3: CASSLFSSTDTQYF. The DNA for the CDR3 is TGTGCCAGCAGCTTATTTAGTAGCACAGATACGCAGTATTTT.

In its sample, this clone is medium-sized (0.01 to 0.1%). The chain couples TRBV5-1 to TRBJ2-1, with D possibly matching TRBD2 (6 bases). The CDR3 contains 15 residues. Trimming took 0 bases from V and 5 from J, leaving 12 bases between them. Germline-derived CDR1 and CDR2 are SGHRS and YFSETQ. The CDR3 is CASSLVAGLDNEQFF. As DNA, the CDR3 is TGCGCCAGCAGCTTGGTTGCGGGGCTAGACAATGAGCAGTTCTTC.

In nucleotides, the CDR3 is TGTGCCAGCAGCCCCGAGCTTGCCCCTCCGCAGTATTTT. Translated, it gives CASSPELAPPQYF. The rearrangement uses TRBV7-2 and TRBJ2-3; D ambiguous. There are 13 residues in the CDR3. Trimming pared 5 bases from V and 10 bases from J, leaving 16 bases between. Germline CDR1 and CDR2: SGHTA and FQGNSA.

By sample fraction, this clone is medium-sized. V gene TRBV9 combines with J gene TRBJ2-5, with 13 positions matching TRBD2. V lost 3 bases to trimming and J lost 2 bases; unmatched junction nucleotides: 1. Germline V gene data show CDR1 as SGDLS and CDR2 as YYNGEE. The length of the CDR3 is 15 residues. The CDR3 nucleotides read TGTGCCAGCAGCGCGACTAGCGGGAGGCAAGAGACCCAGTACTTC. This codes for CASSATSGRQETQYF.

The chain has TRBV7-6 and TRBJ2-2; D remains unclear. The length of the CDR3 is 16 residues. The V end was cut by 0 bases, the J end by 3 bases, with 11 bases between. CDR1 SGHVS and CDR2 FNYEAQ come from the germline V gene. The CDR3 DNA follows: TGTGCCAGCAGCTTAGCGGCGAGAGATTACACCGGGGAGCTGTTTTTT. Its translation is CASSLAARDYTGELFF. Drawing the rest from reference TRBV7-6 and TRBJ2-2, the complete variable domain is GAGVSQSPRYKVTKRGQDVALRCDPISGHVSLYWYRQALGQGPEFLTYFNYEAQQDKSGLPNDRFSAERPEGSISTLTIQRTEQRDSAMYRCASSLAARDYTGELFFGEGSRLTVL.

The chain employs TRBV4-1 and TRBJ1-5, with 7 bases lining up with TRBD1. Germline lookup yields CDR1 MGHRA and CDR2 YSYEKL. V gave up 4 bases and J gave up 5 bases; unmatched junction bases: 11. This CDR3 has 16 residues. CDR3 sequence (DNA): TGCGCCAGCAGCCCCTATGGAGGGGGCTTCGATCAGCCCCAGCATTTT. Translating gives CASSPYGGGFDQPQHF.

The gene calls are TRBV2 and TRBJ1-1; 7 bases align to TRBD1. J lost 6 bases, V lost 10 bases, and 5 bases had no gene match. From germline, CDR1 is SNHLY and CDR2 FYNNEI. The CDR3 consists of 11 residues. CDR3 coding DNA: TGTGCCACCAGACAGGGCCCTGAAGCTTTCTTT. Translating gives CATRQGPEAFF.

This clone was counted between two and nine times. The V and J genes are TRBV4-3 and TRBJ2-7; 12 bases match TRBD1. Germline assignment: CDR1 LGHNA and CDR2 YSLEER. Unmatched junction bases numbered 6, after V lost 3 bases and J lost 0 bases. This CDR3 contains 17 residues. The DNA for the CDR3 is TGCGCCAGCAGCCAGGATCCGGGACAGGGGGCCTCCTACGAGCAGTACTTC. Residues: CASSQDPGQGASYEQYF.

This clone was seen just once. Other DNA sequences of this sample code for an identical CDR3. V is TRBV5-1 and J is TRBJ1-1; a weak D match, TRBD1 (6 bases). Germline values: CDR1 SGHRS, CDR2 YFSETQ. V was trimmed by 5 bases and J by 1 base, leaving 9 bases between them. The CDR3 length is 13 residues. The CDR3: CASRQQGNTEAFF. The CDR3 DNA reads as TGCGCCAGCAGGCAACAGGGGAACACTGAAGCTTTCTTT.

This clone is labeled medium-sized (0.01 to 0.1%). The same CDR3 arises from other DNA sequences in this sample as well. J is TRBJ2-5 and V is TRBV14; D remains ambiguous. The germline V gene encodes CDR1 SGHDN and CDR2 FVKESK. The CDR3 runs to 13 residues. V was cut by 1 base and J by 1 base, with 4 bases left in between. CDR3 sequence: CASSQAPQETQYF. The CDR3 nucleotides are TGTGCCAGCAGCCAAGCACCCCAAGAGACCCAGTACTTC.

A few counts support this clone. The CDR3 loop is CASSGEGLSGQPQHF. CDR3 DNA sequence: TGTGCCAGCAGTGGGGAGGGGTTGAGTGGGCAGCCCCAGCATTTT. This rearrangement joins TRBV9 to TRBJ1-5; D might be TRBD1 (5 bases). The germline V and J ends were trimmed by 5 bases and 7 bases, with 19 bases remaining between them. CDR1 and CDR2 (germline): SGDLS, YYNGEE. CDR3 length equals 15 residues.

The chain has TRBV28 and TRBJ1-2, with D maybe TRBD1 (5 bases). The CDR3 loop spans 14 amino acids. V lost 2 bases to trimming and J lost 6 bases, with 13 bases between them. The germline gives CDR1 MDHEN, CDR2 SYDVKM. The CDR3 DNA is TGTGCCAGCAGTTTACCCCCCGGGGCGAATGGCTACACCTTC. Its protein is CASSLPPGANGYTF.

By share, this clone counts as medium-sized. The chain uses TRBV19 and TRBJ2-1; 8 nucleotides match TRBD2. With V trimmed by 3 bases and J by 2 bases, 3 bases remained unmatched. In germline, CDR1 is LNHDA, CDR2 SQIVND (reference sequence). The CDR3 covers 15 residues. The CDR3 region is CASSITSGPYNEQFF. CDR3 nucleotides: TGTGCCAGTAGTATCACTAGCGGCCCCTACAATGAGCAGTTCTTC.

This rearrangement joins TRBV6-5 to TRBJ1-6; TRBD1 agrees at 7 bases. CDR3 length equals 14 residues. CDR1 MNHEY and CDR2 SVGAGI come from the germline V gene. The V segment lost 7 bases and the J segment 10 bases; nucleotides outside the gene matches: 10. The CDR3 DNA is TGTGCCAGCACCCTACACAGGGGTCAGTCACCCCTCCACTTT. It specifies CASTLHRGQSPLHF.

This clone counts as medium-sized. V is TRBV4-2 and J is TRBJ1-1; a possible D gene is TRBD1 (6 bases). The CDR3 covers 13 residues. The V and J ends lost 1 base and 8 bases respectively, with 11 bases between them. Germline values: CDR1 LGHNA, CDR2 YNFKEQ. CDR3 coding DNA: TGTGCCAGCAGCCAAGCTGGGGGCGCGGAAGCTTTCTTT. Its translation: CASSQAGGAEAFF.

The CDR3 DNA follows: TGTGCCAGCAGTCCCCCTCGGCGGGCCCCCTACGAGCAGTACTTC. Its translation is CASSPPRRAPYEQYF. The chain recombines TRBV28 with TRBJ2-7; perhaps TRBD2 as D (5 bases). With 5 bases removed from V and 2 bases from J, the gap between germline ends came to 16 bases. From germline, CDR1 is MDHEN and CDR2 SYDVKM. The CDR3 runs 15 residues.

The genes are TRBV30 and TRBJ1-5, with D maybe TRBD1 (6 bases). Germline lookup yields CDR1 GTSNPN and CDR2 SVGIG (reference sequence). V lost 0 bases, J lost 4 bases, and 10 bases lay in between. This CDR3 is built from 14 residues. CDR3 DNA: TGTGCCTGGAGTGTAGAGGGGGGGAATCAGCCCCAGCATTTT. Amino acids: CAWSVEGGNQPQHF.

The CDR3 loop reads CASSFSGVSTDTQYF. The CDR3 region has the DNA TGTGCCAGCAGTTTTAGCGGGGTTAGCACAGATACGCAGTATTTT. The genes are TRBV6-5 and TRBJ2-3; 8 nucleotides line up with TRBD2. Germline V gives CDR1 MNHEY, CDR2 SVGAGI. This CDR3 contains 15 residues. V shed 4 bases, J shed 0 bases, and the junction held 3 bases outside the gene matches.

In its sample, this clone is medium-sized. The CDR3 DNA follows: TGTGCCAGCAGTTACTCGACAGGGGCTAATTCACCCCTCCACTTT. Its translation: CASSYSTGANSPLHF. This chain connects TRBV6-5 to TRBJ1-6, with 8 bases identical to TRBD1. CDR3 length equals 15 residues. Trimming at V came to 0 bases and at J to 6 bases, leaving 1 base not matched to a gene. CDR1 is MNHEY and CDR2 is SVGAGI in the germline V gene.